The entry below describes one T cell receptor beta chain. The antigen remains unidentified. This record belongs to a study of graft-versus-host responses after intestinal transplantation. Data came from immunoSEQ multiplex PCR; TCRdb stores just in-frame clones and leaves some out. The top ten hold around 0.067% of the sample, which has about 97,000 clones, 80% to 95% seen once. Study-level findings and limits: GvH clones turned up in recipient marrow; some had shown up first in ileum or blood.

The clonotype originates from a human donor who was the organ donor for an intestinal transplant. Sequencing was performed on unstimulated CD8+ T cells sorted from spleen or lymph node cells, taken before transplant.

The CDR3: CASSLGGRGYGYTF. The CDR3 bases are TGTGCCAGCAGCTTAGGGGGGCGCGGCTATGGCTACACCTTC. This chain connects TRBV11-2 to TRBJ1-2; maybe TRBD1 (6 bases). The V and J ends lost 1 base and 4 bases respectively, with 10 bases between them. The CDR3 is made up of 14 amino acids. Germline CDR1 is SGHAT and CDR2 is FQNNGV.